Listed here are 2 T cell receptor beta chains from one sample, sequenced in a study of shared clonotypes between healthy human individuals. The protocol was immunoSEQ multiplex PCR, while the TCRdb copy is restricted to in-frame clones and leaves out a portion. The sample contains 490,000 or so clones, around three quarters of which appear only once. Sequencing was performed on PBMCs. The receptor source for this set is a woman aged 40 to 50 in good health. Some clones in this sample may be carry-over from other donors' samples.

The gene calls are TRBV28 and TRBJ1-5, with TRBD1 as a possible D gene (6 bases). The V gene's germline CDR1 is MDHEN and CDR2 SYDVKM. Trimming left V 5 bases short and J 0 bases short, with 17 bases between. The CDR3 runs 17 residues. The CDR3 nucleotides read TGTGCCAGCAGTCTTGGAACAGGGTCATATAGCAATCAGCCCCAGCATTTT. This translates into CASSLGTGSYSNQPQHF.

J is TRBJ2-4 and V is TRBV7-2, with 7 bases that match TRBD2. This CDR3 has 14 residues. V lost 1 base, J lost 8 bases, and 5 bases stayed unmatched. The V gene's germline CDR1 is SGHTA and CDR2 FQGNSA. CDR3: CASSLDKGRDIQYF. In nucleotides, the CDR3 is TGTGCCAGCAGCTTAGATAAGGGGAGGGACATTCAGTACTTC.